This T cell receptor (beta chain) was captured by sequencing in a study of CD8 T cells in Susac syndrome. TCR beta sequencing covered blood CD8+ and CD4+ T cells. This clonotype turned up a few times. What it recognizes is unknown. Random hexamers were used to reverse transcribe the RNA input (about 0.5 to 1 ug). Amplification of TCR beta CDR3 by immunoSEQ multiplex PCR spanned 54 Vbeta and 13 Jbeta. TCRdb independently ran MiXCR on the immunoSEQ multiplex PCR reads; one entry per CDR3 protein. This sample has around 80,000 distinct CDR3 sequences, with roughly 95% found just once. Broader study findings: Susac-specific public clones in total CD8+ repertoires numbered some 16; in CD8+ TEMRA repertoires, they numbered roughly five.

The CDR3 extends over 13 amino acids. The germline CDR1 and CDR2 sequences are SQVTM and ANQGSEA. V lost 1 base and J lost 7, with 14 bases in between. This chain uses TRBV29-1 with TRBJ2-7, with D maybe TRBD1 (6 bases). The sample comprised CD8+ T cells from PBMCs. This receptor was obtained from a human donor with Susac syndrome. The DNA of the CDR3 is TGCAGCGTTGAAGGACAGGCCTCGATGGAGCAGTACTTC. Translating gives CSVEGQASMEQYF.